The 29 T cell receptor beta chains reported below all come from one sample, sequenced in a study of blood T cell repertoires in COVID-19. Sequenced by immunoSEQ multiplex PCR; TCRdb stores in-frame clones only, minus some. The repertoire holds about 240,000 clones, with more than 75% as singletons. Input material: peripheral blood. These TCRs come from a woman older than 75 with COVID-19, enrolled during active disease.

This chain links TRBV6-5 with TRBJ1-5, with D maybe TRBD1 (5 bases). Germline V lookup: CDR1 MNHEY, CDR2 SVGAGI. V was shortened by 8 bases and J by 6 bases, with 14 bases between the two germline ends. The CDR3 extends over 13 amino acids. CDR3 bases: TGTGCCAGCGGGGCTGAAAGACGTCAGCCCCAGCATTTT. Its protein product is CASGAERRQPQHF.

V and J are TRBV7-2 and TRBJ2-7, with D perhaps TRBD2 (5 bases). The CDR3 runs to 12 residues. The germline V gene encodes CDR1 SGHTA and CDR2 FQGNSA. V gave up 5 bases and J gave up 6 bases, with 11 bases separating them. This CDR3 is CASSLRRGEQYF. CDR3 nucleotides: TGTGCCAGCAGCCTCAGACGGGGCGAGCAGTACTTC. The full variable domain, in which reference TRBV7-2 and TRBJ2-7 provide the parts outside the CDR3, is GAGVSQSPSNKVTEKGKDVELRCDPISGHTALYWYRQSLGQGLEFLIYFQGNSAPDKSGLPSDRFSAERTGGSVSTLTIQRTQQEDSAVYLCASSLRRGEQYFGPGTRLTVT.

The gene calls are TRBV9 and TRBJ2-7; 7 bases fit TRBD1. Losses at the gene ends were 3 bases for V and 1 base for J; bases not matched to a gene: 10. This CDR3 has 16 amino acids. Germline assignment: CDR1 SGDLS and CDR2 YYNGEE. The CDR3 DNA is TGTGCCAGCAGCGCCAATCGACAGGGACCTTCCTACGAGCAGTACTTC. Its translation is CASSANRQGPSYEQYF.

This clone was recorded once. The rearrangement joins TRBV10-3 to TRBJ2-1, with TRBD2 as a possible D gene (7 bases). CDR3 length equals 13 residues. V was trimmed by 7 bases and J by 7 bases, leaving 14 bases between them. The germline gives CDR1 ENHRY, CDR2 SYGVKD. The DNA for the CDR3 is TGTGCCATCATGGTACAGGGAGGGAATGAGCAGTTCTTC. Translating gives CAIMVQGGNEQFF.

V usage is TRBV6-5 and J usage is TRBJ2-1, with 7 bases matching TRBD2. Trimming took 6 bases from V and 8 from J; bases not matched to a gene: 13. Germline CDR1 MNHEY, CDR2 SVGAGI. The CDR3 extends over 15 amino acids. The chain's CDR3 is CASRNGLVGGDEQFF. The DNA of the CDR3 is TGTGCCAGCAGAAATGGACTAGTCGGAGGAGATGAGCAGTTCTTC.

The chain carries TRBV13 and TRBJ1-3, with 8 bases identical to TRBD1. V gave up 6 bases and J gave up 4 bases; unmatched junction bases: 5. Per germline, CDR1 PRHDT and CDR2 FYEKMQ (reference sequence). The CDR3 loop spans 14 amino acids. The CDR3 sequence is CASRSRGLGNTIYF. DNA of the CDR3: TGTGCCAGCAGATCCAGGGGGCTAGGAAACACCATATATTTT. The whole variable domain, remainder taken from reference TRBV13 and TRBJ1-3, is AAGVIQSPRHLIKEKRETATLKCYPIPRHDTVYWYQQGPGQDPQFLISFYEKMQSDKGSIPDRFSAQQFSDYHSELNMSSLELGDSALYFCASRSRGLGNTIYFGEGSWLTVV.

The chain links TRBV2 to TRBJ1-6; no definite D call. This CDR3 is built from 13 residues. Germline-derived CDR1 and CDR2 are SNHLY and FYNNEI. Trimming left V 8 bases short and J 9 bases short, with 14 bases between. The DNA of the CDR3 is TGTGCCAGCCTCCTAGGTCTGGGTTCACCCCTCCACTTT. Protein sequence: CASLLGLGSPLHF.

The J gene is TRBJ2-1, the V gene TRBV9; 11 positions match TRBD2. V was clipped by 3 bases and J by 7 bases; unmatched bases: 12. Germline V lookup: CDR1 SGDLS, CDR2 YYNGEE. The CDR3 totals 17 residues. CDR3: CASSAPAVAGGGNEQFF. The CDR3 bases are TGTGCCAGCAGCGCCCCTGCGGTAGCGGGAGGGGGTAATGAGCAGTTCTTC.

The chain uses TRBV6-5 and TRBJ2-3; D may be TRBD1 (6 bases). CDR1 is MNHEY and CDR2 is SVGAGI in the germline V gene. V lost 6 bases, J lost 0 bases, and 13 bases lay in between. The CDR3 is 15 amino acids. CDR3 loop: CASSRDRTSTDTQYF. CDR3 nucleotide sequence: TGTGCCAGCAGCCGCGACAGGACTAGCACAGATACGCAGTATTTT.

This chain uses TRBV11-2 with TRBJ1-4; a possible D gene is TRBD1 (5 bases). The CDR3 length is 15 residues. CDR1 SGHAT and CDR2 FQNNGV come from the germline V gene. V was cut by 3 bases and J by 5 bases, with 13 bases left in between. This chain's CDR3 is CASSFWGGVNEKLFF. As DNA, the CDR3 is TGTGCCAGCAGCTTCTGGGGGGGGGTCAATGAAAAACTGTTTTTT. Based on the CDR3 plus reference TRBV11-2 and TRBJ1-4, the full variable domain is EAGVAQSPRYKIIEKRQSVAFWCNPISGHATLYWYQQILGQGPKLLIQFQNNGVVDDSQLPKDRFSAERLKGVDSTLKIQPAKLEDSAVYLCASSFWGGVNEKLFFGSGTQLSVL.

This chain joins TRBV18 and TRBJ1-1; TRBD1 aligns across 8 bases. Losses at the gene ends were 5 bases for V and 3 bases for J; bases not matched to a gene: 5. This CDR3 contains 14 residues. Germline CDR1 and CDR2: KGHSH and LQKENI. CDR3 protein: CASSDRTGHTEAFF. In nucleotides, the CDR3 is TGTGCCAGCTCAGATAGGACAGGGCACACTGAAGCTTTCTTT.

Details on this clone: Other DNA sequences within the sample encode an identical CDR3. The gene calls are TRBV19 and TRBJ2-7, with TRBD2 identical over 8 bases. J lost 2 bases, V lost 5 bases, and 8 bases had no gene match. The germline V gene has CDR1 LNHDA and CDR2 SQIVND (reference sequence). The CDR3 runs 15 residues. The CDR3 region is CASSPSTSATYEQYF. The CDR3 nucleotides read TGTGCCAGTAGTCCTTCGACTAGCGCGACCTACGAGCAGTACTTC.

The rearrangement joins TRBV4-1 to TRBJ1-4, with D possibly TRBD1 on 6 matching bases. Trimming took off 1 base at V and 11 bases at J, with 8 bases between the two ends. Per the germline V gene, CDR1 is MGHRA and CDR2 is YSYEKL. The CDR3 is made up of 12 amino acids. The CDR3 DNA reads TGCGCCAGCAGCCAAGGAACAGGGAAACTGTTTTTT. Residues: CASSQGTGKLFF.

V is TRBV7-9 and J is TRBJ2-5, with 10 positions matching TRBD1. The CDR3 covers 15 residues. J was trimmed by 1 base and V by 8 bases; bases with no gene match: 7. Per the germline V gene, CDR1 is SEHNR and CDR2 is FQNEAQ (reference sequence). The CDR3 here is CASVTGTGVQETQYF. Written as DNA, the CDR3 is TGTGCCAGCGTCACGGGGACAGGGGTCCAAGAGACCCAGTACTTC.

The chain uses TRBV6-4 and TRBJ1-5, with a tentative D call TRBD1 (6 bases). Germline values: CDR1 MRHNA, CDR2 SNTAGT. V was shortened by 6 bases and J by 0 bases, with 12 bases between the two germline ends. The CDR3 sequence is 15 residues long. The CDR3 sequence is CASRRTAYSNQPQHF. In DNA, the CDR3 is TGTGCCAGCAGACGGACAGCATATAGCAATCAGCCCCAGCATTTT.

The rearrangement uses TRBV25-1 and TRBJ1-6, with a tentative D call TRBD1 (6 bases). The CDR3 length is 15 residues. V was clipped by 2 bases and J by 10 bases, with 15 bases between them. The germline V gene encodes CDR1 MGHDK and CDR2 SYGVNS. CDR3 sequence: CASSERQGQGSPLHF. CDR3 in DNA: TGTGCCAGCAGTGAACGCCAGGGACAAGGGTCACCCCTCCACTTT.

In DNA form, the CDR3 reads TGTGCCAGCAGCGCCACTGGGACAGCTTCCTATGGCTACACCTTC. Its protein product is CASSATGTASYGYTF. This rearrangement joins TRBV9 to TRBJ1-2; 7 bases are a match to TRBD1. The V gene end was trimmed by 3 bases and the J gene end by 4 bases; junction bases not matched to a gene: 9. In germline, CDR1 is SGDLS, CDR2 YYNGEE. This CDR3 comprises 15 residues. The full variable domain, completed using reference TRBV9 and TRBJ1-2, is DSGVTQTPKHLITATGQRVTLRCSPRSGDLSVYWYQQSLDQGLQFLIQYYNGEERAKGNILERFSAQQFPDLHSELNLSSLELGDSALYFCASSATGTASYGYTFGSGTRLTVV.

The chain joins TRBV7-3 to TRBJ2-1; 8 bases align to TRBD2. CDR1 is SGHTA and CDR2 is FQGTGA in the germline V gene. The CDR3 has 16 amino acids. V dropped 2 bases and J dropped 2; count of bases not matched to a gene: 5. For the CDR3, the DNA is TGTGCCAGCAGCTTAGGTAGCGGGGTTACCTACAATGAGCAGTTCTTC. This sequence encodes CASSLGSGVTYNEQFF. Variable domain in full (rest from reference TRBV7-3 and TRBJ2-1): GAGVSQTPSNKVTEKGKYVELRCDPISGHTALYWYRQSLGQGPEFLIYFQGTGAADDSGLPNDRFFAVRPEGSVSTLKIQRTERGDSAVYLCASSLGSGVTYNEQFFGPGTRLTVL.

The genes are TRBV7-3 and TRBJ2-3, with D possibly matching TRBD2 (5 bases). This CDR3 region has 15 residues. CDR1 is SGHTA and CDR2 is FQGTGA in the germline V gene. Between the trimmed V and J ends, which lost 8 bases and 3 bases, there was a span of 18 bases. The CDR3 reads CASGSGSTGTDTQYF. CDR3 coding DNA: TGTGCCAGCGGAAGCGGCTCAACGGGAACAGATACGCAGTATTTT.

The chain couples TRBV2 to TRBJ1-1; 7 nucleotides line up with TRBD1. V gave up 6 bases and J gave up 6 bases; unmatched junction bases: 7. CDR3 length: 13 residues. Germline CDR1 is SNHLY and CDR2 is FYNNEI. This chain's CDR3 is CASSPQGPPEAFF. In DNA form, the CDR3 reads TGTGCCAGCAGCCCACAGGGGCCCCCTGAAGCTTTCTTT. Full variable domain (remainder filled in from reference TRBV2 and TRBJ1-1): EPEVTQTPSHQVTQMGQEVILRCVPISNHLYFYWYRQILGQKVEFLVSFYNNEISEKSEIFDDQFSVERPDGSNFTLKIRSTKLEDSAMYFCASSPQGPPEAFFGQGTRLTVV.

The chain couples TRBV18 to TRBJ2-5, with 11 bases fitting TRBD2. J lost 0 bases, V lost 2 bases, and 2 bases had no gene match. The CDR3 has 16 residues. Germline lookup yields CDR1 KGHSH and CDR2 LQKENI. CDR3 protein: CASSPRLAGNQETQYF. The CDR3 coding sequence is TGTGCCAGCTCACCAAGACTAGCGGGGAACCAAGAGACCCAGTACTTC.

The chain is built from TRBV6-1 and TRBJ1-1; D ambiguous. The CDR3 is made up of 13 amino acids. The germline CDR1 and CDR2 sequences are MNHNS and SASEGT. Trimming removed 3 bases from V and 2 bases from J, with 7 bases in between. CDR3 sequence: CASSDLRNTEAFF. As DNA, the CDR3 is TGTGCCAGCAGTGATCTGAGAAACACTGAAGCTTTCTTT.

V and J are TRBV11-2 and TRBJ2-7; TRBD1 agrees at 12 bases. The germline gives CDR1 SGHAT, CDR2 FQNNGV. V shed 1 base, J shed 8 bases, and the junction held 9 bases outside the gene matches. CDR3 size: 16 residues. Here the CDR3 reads CASSLAAIGTGGKQYF. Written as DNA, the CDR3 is TGTGCCAGCAGCTTAGCAGCTATCGGGACAGGGGGCAAGCAGTACTTC.

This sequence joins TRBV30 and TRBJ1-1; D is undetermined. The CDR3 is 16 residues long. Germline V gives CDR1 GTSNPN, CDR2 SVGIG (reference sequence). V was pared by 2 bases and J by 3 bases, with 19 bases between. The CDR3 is CAWSRGRAIWDTEAFF. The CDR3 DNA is TGTGCCTGGAGTCGGGGTAGGGCGATCTGGGACACTGAAGCTTTCTTT.

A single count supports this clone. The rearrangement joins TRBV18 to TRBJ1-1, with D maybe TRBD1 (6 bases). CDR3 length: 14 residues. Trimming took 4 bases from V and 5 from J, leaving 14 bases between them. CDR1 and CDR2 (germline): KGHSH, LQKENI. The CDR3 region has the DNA TGTGCCAGCTCACAACACAGGGTGGAAACTGAAGCTTTCTTT. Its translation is CASSQHRVETEAFF.

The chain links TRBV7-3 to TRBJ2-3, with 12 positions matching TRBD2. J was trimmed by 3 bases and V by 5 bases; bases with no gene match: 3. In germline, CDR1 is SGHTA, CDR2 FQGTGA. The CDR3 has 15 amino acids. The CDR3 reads CASSRLAGVTDTQYF. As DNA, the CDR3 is TGTGCCAGCAGCCGACTAGCGGGGGTTACAGATACGCAGTATTTT.

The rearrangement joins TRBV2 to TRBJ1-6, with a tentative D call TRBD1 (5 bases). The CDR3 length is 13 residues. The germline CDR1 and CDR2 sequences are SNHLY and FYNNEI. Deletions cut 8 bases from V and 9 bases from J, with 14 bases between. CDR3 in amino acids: CASPGGVGSPLHF. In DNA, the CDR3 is TGTGCCAGCCCTGGGGGGGTGGGTTCACCCCTCCACTTT.

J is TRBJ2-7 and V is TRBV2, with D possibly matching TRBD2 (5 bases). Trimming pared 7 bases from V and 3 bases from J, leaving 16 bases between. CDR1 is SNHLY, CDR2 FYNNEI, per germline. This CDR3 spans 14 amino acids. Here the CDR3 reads CASNVPGGGYEQYF. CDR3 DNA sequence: TGTGCCAGCAACGTGCCAGGAGGTGGCTACGAGCAGTACTTC.

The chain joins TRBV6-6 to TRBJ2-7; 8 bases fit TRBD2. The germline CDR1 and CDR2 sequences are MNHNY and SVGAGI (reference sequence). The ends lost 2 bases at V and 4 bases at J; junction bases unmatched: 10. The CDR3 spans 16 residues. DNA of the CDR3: TGTGCCAGCAGTTACCCCGGGGTAGCGGGAAAGTACGAGCAGTACTTC. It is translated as CASSYPGVAGKYEQYF.